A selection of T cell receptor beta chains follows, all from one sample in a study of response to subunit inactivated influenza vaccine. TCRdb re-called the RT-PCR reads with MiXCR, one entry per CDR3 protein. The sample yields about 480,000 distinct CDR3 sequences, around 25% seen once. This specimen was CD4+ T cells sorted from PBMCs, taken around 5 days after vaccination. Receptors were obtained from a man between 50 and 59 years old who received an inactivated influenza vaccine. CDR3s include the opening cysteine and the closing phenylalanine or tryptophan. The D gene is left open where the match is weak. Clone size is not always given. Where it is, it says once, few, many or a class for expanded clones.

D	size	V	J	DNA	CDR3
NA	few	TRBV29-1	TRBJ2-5	TGCAGCGTTGCGATAACAGGGCAAGAGACCCAGTACTTC	CSVAITGQETQYF
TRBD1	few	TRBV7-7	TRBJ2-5	TGTGCCAGCAGCTATAACAGGGGGTCCCAAGAGACCCAGTACTTC	CASSYNRGSQETQYF
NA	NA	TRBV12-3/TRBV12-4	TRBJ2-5	TGTGCCAGCAGTTTACGGGCCTCATACCAAGAGACCCAGTACTTC	CASSLRASYQETQYF
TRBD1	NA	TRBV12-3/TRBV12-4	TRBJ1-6	TGTGCCAGCAGTAGAGGACAGGGCCGAAATTCACCCCTCCACTTT	CASSRGQGRNSPLHF
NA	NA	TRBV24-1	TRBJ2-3	TGTGCCACCAGTGCTGGTCGTACAGATACGCAGTATTTT	CATSAGRTDTQYF
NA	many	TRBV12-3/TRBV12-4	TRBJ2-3	TGTGCCAGCAGCTACGGTTGGGGTTCCACAGATACGCAGTATTTT	CASSYGWGSTDTQYF
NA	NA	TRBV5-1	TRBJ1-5	TGCGCCAGCAGCTTGGAAGGGAACAATCAGCCCCAGCATTTT	CASSLEGNNQPQHF
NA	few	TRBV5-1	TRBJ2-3	TGCGCCAGCAGCTTGGGAGGTGGCCAGGTAGATACGCAGTATTTT	CASSLGGGQVDTQYF
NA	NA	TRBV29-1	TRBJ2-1	TGCAGCGGCGGGGGCCGGTCCTACAATGAGCAGTTCTTC	CSGGGRSYNEQFF
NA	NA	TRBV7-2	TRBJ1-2	TGTGCCAGCAGCTTAGAACGATTGGGGCTTGGCTACACCTTC	CASSLERLGLGYTF
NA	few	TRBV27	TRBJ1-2	TGTGCCAGCAGTCTCAGACAGAGATCCGGCTACACCTTC	CASSLRQRSGYTF
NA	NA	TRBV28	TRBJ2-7	TGTGCCAGCAGTCCAGCCTCAGGGAGGGGGGGCGACGAGCAGTACTTC	CASSPASGRGGDEQYF
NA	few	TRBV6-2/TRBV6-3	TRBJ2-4	TGTGCCAGCAGTTACAACCTAGCCAAAAACATTCAGTACTTC	CASSYNLAKNIQYF
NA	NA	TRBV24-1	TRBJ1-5	TGTGCCACCAGTGACCTGGGACATTCTCAGCCCCAGCATTTT	CATSDLGHSQPQHF
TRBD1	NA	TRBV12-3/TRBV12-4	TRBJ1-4	TGTGCCAGCAGTTTCAGGGGGGCTAATGAAAAACTGTTTTTT	CASSFRGANEKLFF
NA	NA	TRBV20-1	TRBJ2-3	TGCAGTCAGGTCGGGCCAAAAGGGGATACGCAGTATTTT	CSQVGPKGDTQYF
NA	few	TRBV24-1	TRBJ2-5	TGTGCCACCAGTGCCGCGACAGGAGATCAAGAGACCCAGTACTTC	CATSAATGDQETQYF
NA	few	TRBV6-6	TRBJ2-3	TGTGCCACCACCCAGGTGGATACGCAGTATTTT	CATTQVDTQYF
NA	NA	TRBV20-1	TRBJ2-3	TGCAGTGCTAGGCGAATCGGGATGATCACAGATACGCAGTATTTT	CSARRIGMITDTQYF
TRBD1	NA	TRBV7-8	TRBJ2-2	TGTGCCAGCAGCTTAATGGGACAGACTAACACCGGGGAGCTGTTTTTT	CASSLMGQTNTGELFF
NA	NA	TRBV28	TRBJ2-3	TGTGCCAGCAGTTTTCTGGAGGGCCCAGATACGCAGTATTTT	CASSFLEGPDTQYF
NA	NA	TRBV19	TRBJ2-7	TGTGCCAGTAGGGTAGACTCAGGTAGCTACGAGCAGTACTTC	CASRVDSGSYEQYF
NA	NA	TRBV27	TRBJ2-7	TGTGCCAGCAGTTTAAGTGGGGGGTCCGGTTCCTACGAGCAGTACTTC	CASSLSGGSGSYEQYF
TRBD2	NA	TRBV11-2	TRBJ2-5	TGTGCCAGCAGCCGAGCGGGAGAAGAGACCCAGTACTTC	CASSRAGEETQYF
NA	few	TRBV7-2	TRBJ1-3	TGTGCCAGCAGCACGACCCGGACAGCTGGAAACACCATATATTTT	CASSTTRTAGNTIYF
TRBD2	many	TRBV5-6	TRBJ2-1	TGTGCCAGCAGCTTGTTACTTGAGCGGGGGGGCTACAATGAGCAGTTCTTC	CASSLLLERGGYNEQFF
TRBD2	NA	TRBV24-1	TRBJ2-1	TGTGCCACCAGTGATTTGCCGACAACAATTAGCGGGAGCTTCTACAATGAGCAGTTCTTC	CATSDLPTTISGSFYNEQFF
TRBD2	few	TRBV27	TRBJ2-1	TGTGCCAGCAGTTTCCGTCGGACTAGCGGGAGGAATGAGCAGTTCTTC	CASSFRRTSGRNEQFF
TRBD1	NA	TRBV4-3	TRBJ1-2	TGCGCCAGCAGCCTAGTGGGACAGGGAGAGAGAGGCTACACCTTC	CASSLVGQGERGYTF
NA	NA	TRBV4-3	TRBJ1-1	TGCGCCAGCAGCCAAGGGGGGGCGCGGGGCACTGAAGCTTTCTTT	CASSQGGARGTEAFF
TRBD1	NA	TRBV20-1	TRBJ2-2	TGCAGTGCCACCGACAGGGGCCCCAACACCGGGGAGCTGTTTTTT	CSATDRGPNTGELFF
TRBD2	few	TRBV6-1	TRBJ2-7	TGTGCCAGCAGTCCCCGACTAGCGGGAGGGGGCGAGCAGTACTTC	CASSPRLAGGGEQYF
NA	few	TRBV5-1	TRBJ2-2	TGCGCCAGCAGCTCACAGGGTTTCACCGGGGAGCTGTTTTTT	CASSSQGFTGELFF
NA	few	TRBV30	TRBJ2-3	TGTGCCTGGAAGGTACAATCTAGCACAGATACGCAGTATTTT	CAWKVQSSTDTQYF
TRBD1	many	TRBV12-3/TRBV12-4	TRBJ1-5	TGTGCCAGCAGCCAGGGACAGCCCAATCAGCCCCAGCATTTT	CASSQGQPNQPQHF
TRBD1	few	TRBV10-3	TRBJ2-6	TGTGCCATCAGTGATCCCCCGGGACAGGGGGCGAGTGGGGCCAACGTCCTGACTTTC	CAISDPPGQGASGANVLTF
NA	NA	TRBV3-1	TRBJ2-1	TGTGCCAGCAGCCAAGTTAAAGTCGGGAAAATTATAGTCAGCTCCTACAATGAGCAGTTCTTC	CASSQVKVGKIIVSSYNEQFF
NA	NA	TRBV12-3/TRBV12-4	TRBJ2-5	TGTGCCAGCAGTTTATGGGCTGCGCAAGAGACCCAGTACTTC	CASSLWAAQETQYF